Below are 18 T cell receptor beta chains sequenced from a single sample in a study of T cells in Graves' hyperthyroidism and ophthalmopathy. The CDR3 regions of TCR beta were amplified from RNA transcripts. The primer set for the first-round RT-PCR of the TCR CDR3 was HTBI. TCRdb reanalysed the multiplex PCR reads using MiXCR and keeps one entry per CDR3 protein. The data show approximately 400,000 distinct CDR3 sequences, approximately 19% seen once. The specimen was blood. All receptors derive from a woman under 30 with Graves' hyperthyroidism.

This clonotype was seen at least ten times. V and J are TRBV30 and TRBJ1-1; D unclear. The V and J ends lost 3 bases and 5 bases respectively, with 7 bases between them. Looked up from germline, CDR1 is GTSNPN and CDR2 is SVGIG (reference sequence). This CDR3 spans 11 amino acids. This chain's CDR3 is CAWRTGTEAFF. The CDR3 DNA sequence: TGTGCCTGGAGAACTGGGACTGAAGCTTTCTTT.

In this sample, this clonotype turned up many times. The J gene is TRBJ1-2, the V gene TRBV28, with D possibly being TRBD1 (5 bases). CDR3 size: 14 residues. The V end lost 5 bases, the J end lost 6 bases, and 16 bases lay between the germline ends. From germline, CDR1 is MDHEN and CDR2 SYDVKM. The CDR3 spells CASSQGGGIDGYTF. CDR3 in DNA: TGTGCCAGCAGTCAGGGCGGGGGAATCGATGGCTACACCTTC.

This clonotype was seen at least ten times. The chain has TRBV6-2 or TRBV6-3 and TRBJ1-1; 7 bases fit TRBD1. The CDR3 runs 13 residues. With V trimmed by 6 bases and J by 8 bases, 9 bases remained unmatched. Germline V CDR1 and CDR2: MNHEY, SVGEGT. The CDR3 spells CASSRGTVAEAFF. The CDR3 DNA is TGTGCCAGCAGCCGAGGGACAGTAGCCGAAGCTTTCTTT.

The table lists this clonotype with a few counts. Given a much more abundant clone one base away, this may be a read error. The J gene is TRBJ1-2, the V gene TRBV15; 10 nucleotides match TRBD1. Germline V gene sequence: CDR1 LNHNV, CDR2 YYDKDF (reference sequence). The junction had 17 bases not matched to a gene; V was cut back by 2 bases and J by 2 bases. The CDR3 length is 20 residues. CDR3 in amino acids: CATSRLQKADRGQTNYGYTF. The CDR3 nucleotides read TGTGCCACCAGCAGACTTCAAAAGGCCGACAGGGGGCAAACCAACTATGGCTACACCTTC.

This clonotype has a count of ten or more. V and J are TRBV12-3 or TRBV12-4 and TRBJ1-2, with D hard to call. Trimming removed 8 bases at V and 8 bases at J, with 24 bases between. The CDR3 is 15 amino acids. The CDR3 sequence: CASARVEVGFGGYTF. The CDR3 region has the DNA TGTGCCAGCGCACGCGTCGAGGTTGGCTTTGGGGGCTACACCTTC.

This clonotype was seen many times. The V and J genes are TRBV6-1 and TRBJ1-1; a possible D gene is TRBD1 (5 bases). Germline CDR1 is MNHNS and CDR2 is SASEGT. There are 15 residues in the CDR3. Trimming shortened V by 1 base and J by 0 bases, and 9 bases separated the two germline ends. CDR3 nucleotides: TGTGCCAGCAGTGAAGGGGGGGGGGTGAACACTGAAGCTTTCTTT. It encodes CASSEGGGVNTEAFF.

This clonotype was found many times. The chain recombines TRBV30 with TRBJ2-7, with TRBD1 matching 7 bases. CDR3 length equals 12 residues. CDR1 is GTSNPN, CDR2 SVGIG, per germline (reference sequence). V shed 4 bases and J 6 bases; nucleotides not matched to a gene: 6. The CDR3 sequence is CAWNRGRAEQYF. The CDR3, as DNA: TGTGCCTGGAACAGGGGCCGCGCCGAGCAGTACTTC.

The chain carries TRBV28 and TRBJ1-1; D may be TRBD1 (6 bases). From germline, CDR1 is MDHEN and CDR2 SYDVKM. The CDR3 has 12 amino acids. The V end lost 6 bases, the J end lost 10 bases, and 15 bases lay between the germline ends. The CDR3 here is CASSWGARAAFF. The CDR3 bases are TGTGCCAGCAGCTGGGGGGCGCGGGCAGCTTTCTTT.

This clonotype occurred many times. V is TRBV2 and J is TRBJ1-1; 7 bases are shared with TRBD1. V was clipped by 3 bases and J by 1 base; unmatched bases: 11. Germline V CDR1 and CDR2: SNHLY, FYNNEI. The CDR3 length is 17 residues. In nucleotides, the CDR3 is TGTGCCAGCAGTGATTCGACAGGGCGTAGAAAGAACACTGAAGCTTTCTTT. Translation gives CASSDSTGRRKNTEAFF.

This clonotype was observed many times. The chain combines TRBV28 with TRBJ2-7, with 8 nucleotides matching TRBD2. The germline gives CDR1 MDHEN, CDR2 SYDVKM. There are 15 residues in the CDR3. J was trimmed by 3 bases and V by 6 bases; bases with no gene match: 10. CDR3 in amino acids: CASRPGGVGNYEQYF. In DNA form, the CDR3 reads TGTGCCAGCAGGCCCGGGGGGGTAGGTAACTACGAGCAGTACTTC.

This clonotype was seen a few times. The J gene is TRBJ1-1, the V gene TRBV4-1, with TRBD1 identical over 7 bases. The V gene end was trimmed by 0 bases and the J gene end by 7 bases; junction bases not matched to a gene: 2. Germline CDR1 and CDR2: MGHRA and YSYEKL. The CDR3 runs 13 residues. The DNA for the CDR3 is TGCGCCAGCAGCCAAGATTACAGGGGTGAAGCTTTCTTT. Translated: CASSQDYRGEAFF.

The table lists this clonotype with many counts. This chain joins TRBV4-1 and TRBJ2-5; D could derive from TRBD1 or TRBD2 (5 bases each). V lost 4 bases to trimming and J lost 5 bases, with 14 bases between them. Germline lookup yields CDR1 MGHRA and CDR2 YSYEKL. The CDR3 is 14 residues long. This chain's CDR3 is CASSRVGVGETQYF. CDR3 DNA: TGCGCCAGCAGCCGGGTGGGGGTAGGGGAGACCCAGTACTTC.

This clonotype was counted many times. The CDR3 loop is CASSQAGGQLGNTIYF. CDR3 nucleotides: TGTGCCAGCAGCCAAGCGGGTGGCCAGCTTGGAAACACCATATATTTT. This chain uses TRBV4-2 with TRBJ1-3; D uncertain. This CDR3 has 16 amino acids. Trimming removed 1 base at V and 3 bases at J, with 13 bases between. Germline V gives CDR1 LGHNA, CDR2 YNFKEQ.

The sample holds many counts of this clonotype. This rearrangement joins TRBV2 to TRBJ2-4; TRBD1 matches at 8 bases. Germline lookup yields CDR1 SNHLY and CDR2 FYNNEI. J was trimmed by 1 base and V by 1 base; bases with no gene match: 0. This CDR3 is built from 15 residues. The DNA for the CDR3 is TGTGCCAGCAGTGAAGACAGGGGGGCCAAAAACATTCAGTACTTC. Translation: CASSEDRGAKNIQYF.

This clonotype came up many times. This chain connects TRBV4-1 to TRBJ2-7; no firm D call. Trimming stripped 0 bases from V and 5 bases from J, with 14 bases between. Germline CDR1 reads MGHRA; CDR2 reads YSYEKL. The CDR3 sequence is 15 residues long. DNA for the CDR3: TGCGCCAGCAGCCAAGATTTTGTCTGGGTCGACGAGCAGTACTTC. It translates to CASSQDFVWVDEQYF.

This clonotype was picked up many times. This chain joins TRBV6-5 and TRBJ2-7; D is undetermined. CDR3 length: 13 residues. Trimming stripped 7 bases from V and 2 bases from J, with 12 bases between. Germline values: CDR1 MNHEY, CDR2 SVGAGI. DNA for the CDR3: TGTGCCAGCATGGAACATAGGGCCTACGAGCAGTACTTC. Residues: CASMEHRAYEQYF.

The rearrangement uses TRBV12-3 or TRBV12-4 and TRBJ1-5; D might be TRBD1 (6 bases). V lost 0 bases and J 0 bases, leaving 21 bases between the germline ends. The CDR3 consists of 20 residues. DNA of the CDR3: TGTGCCAGCAGTTTAGCGGTGGGGGGGCCTGGGTTGCATAGCAATCAGCCCCAGCATTTT. It yields the protein CASSLAVGGPGLHSNQPQHF.

This clonotype was seen ten or more times. This chain uses TRBV5-1 with TRBJ2-7; D is unresolved. The CDR3 spans 13 residues. CDR1 is SGHRS, CDR2 YFSETQ, per germline. The V end was cut by 2 bases, the J end by 7 bases, with 13 bases between. The CDR3 region has the DNA TGCGCCAGCAGCTTTCAAGGGTTGGGGGAGCAGTACTTC. Translation: CASSFQGLGEQYF.